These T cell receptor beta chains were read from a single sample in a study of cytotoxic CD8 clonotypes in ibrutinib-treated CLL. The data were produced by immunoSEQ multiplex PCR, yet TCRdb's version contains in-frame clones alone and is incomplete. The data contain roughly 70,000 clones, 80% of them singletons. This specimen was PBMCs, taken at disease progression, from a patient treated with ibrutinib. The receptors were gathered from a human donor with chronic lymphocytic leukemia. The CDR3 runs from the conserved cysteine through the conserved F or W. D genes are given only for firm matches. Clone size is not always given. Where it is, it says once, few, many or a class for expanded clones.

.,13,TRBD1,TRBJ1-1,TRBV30,CAWRGQTYTEAFF
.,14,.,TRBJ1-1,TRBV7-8,CASSLAGMNTEAFF
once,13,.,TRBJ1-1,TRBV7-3,CASSLSQGTEAFF
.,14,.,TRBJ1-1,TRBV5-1,CASSLAAMNTEAFF
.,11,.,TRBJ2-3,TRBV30,CAWSVGDTQYF
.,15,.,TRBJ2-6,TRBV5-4,CASSFWSSGANVLTF
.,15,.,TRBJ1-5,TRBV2,CASSVRRGNNQPQHF
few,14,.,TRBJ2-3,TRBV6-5,CASSSVWGTDTQYF
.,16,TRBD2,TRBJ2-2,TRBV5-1,CASSLARLAGIGELFF
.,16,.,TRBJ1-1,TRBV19,CASSREDGLMNTEAFF